The 21 T cell receptor beta chains presented below share a single source sample, sequenced in a study of T cells after yellow fever vaccination. In TCRdb, the 5' RACE reads were re-called with MiXCR into one record per CDR3 protein. The sample includes about 580,000 distinct CDR3 sequences, about a sixth of them seen just once. This material consisted of PBMCs, taken about 5 days after the first yellow fever vaccination. All receptors derive from a man younger than 35 who received the YFV17D yellow fever vaccine.

This clonotype appeared a few times. The chain has TRBV27 and TRBJ2-1; D might be TRBD1 (5 bases). The CDR3 has 15 amino acids. The germline CDR1 and CDR2 sequences are MNHEY and SMNVEV (reference sequence). V lost 8 bases, J lost 0 bases, and 14 bases lay in between. The CDR3 DNA reads TGTGCCAGCCGCGACAGACCGATCTCCTACAATGAGCAGTTCTTC. It is translated as CASRDRPISYNEQFF.

This clonotype has a count of ten or more. The V and J genes are TRBV5-5 and TRBJ2-5; the D call may be TRBD1 or TRBD2 (5 bases each). The CDR3 length is 15 residues. Germline V lookup: CDR1 SGHKS, CDR2 YYEKEE (reference sequence). Between the trimmed V and J ends, which lost 0 bases and 5 bases, there was a span of 14 bases. In nucleotides, the CDR3 is TGTGCCAGCAGCTTGGCCGGGAACGAGGGGGAGACCCAGTACTTC. As protein: CASSLAGNEGETQYF.

This sequence joins TRBV4-1 and TRBJ2-4; no reliable D call. CDR3 size: 15 residues. From germline, CDR1 is MGHRA and CDR2 YSYEKL. V lost 1 base and J lost 0, with 7 bases in between. CDR3: CASSQGMLAKNIQYF. The CDR3 region has the DNA TGCGCCAGCAGCCAAGGGATGTTAGCCAAAAACATTCAGTACTTC.

This clonotype showed up many times. V gene TRBV5-5 combines with J gene TRBJ1-1, with unresolved D. V was pared by 0 bases and J by 2 bases, with 5 bases between. The CDR3 loop spans 13 amino acids. CDR1 SGHKS and CDR2 YYEKEE come from the germline V gene (reference sequence). The CDR3 nucleotides are TGTGCCAGCAGCTTGGTCCGAAACACTGAAGCTTTCTTT. It specifies CASSLVRNTEAFF.

This clonotype came up a few times. The J gene is TRBJ2-5, the V gene TRBV5-1; D is perhaps TRBD1 (6 bases). CDR3 size: 13 residues. Germline loops: CDR1 SGHRS, CDR2 YFSETQ. V was trimmed by 7 bases and J by 2 bases, leaving 12 bases between them. The CDR3 loop is CASGQGMQETQYF. CDR3 sequence (DNA): TGCGCCAGCGGGCAGGGGATGCAAGAGACCCAGTACTTC. The variable domain in full, completed from reference TRBV5-1 and TRBJ2-5, reads KAGVTQTPRYLIKTRGQQVTLSCSPISGHRSVSWYQQTPGQGLQFLFEYFSETQRNKGNFPGRFSGRQFSNSRSEMNVSTLELGDSALYLCASGQGMQETQYFGPGTRLLVL.

This clonotype was counted only a few times. The chain has TRBV12-3 or TRBV12-4 and TRBJ2-6; D remains unclear. The CDR3 contains 13 residues. V was clipped by 8 bases and J by 0 bases, with 5 bases between them. CDR3 protein: CASAGSGANVLTF. Here the CDR3 DNA reads TGTGCCAGCGCTGGCTCTGGGGCCAACGTCCTGACTTTC.

The V call is TRBV9, the J call TRBJ2-3; a weak D match, TRBD2 (5 bases). CDR1 is SGDLS, CDR2 YYNGEE, per germline. The CDR3 length is 14 residues. Trimming removed 0 bases from V and 6 bases from J, with 11 bases in between. The CDR3 bases are TGTGCCAGCAGCGTAGCTAGCCGTCCGGATACGCAGTATTTT. As protein: CASSVASRPDTQYF.

The rearrangement links TRBV15 to TRBJ2-5; 10 nucleotides agree with TRBD2. This CDR3 is 16 amino acids long. The trim removed 1 base at V and 2 bases at J, leaving 4 bases unmatched. From germline, CDR1 is LNHNV and CDR2 YYDKDF (reference sequence). CDR3 region: CATSRGLAGTQETQYF. For the CDR3, the DNA is TGTGCCACCAGCAGAGGACTAGCGGGTACTCAAGAGACCCAGTACTTC.

The gene calls are TRBV6-2 or TRBV6-3 and TRBJ2-7, with D perhaps assigned TRBD1 or TRBD2 (5 bases each). The V end lost 6 bases, the J end lost 2 bases, and 20 bases lay between the germline ends. Germline values: CDR1 MNHEY, CDR2 SVGEGT. The CDR3 sequence is 16 residues long. The CDR3 sequence: CASSSPTGAGAYEQYV. CDR3 DNA sequence: TGTGCCAGCAGCTCCCCCACCGGGGCCGGAGCCTACGAGCAGTACGTC.

In this sample, this clonotype turned up a few times. The rearrangement joins TRBV10-3 to TRBJ1-4; perhaps TRBD1 as D (5 bases). Per germline, CDR1 ENHRY and CDR2 SYGVKD. This CDR3 has 16 residues. V was clipped by 4 bases and J by 0 bases, with 12 bases between them. The CDR3 loop is CAISGSRDATNEKLFF. The DNA of the CDR3 is TGTGCCATCAGTGGTAGCAGGGACGCAACTAATGAAAAACTGTTTTTT.

The chain employs TRBV23-1 and TRBJ2-3; 8 bases map to TRBD1. TRBV23-1 is flagged as an ORF with uncertain function. The CDR3 spans 17 residues. J gave up 4 bases and V 2 bases, and 11 bases lay outside the gene matches. The chain's CDR3 is CASSQGAGTGLSDTQYF. Here the CDR3 DNA reads TGCGCCAGCAGTCAAGGGGCCGGGACAGGACTGTCAGATACGCAGTATTTT.

The V gene is TRBV9, the J gene TRBJ1-6; TRBD1 is a possible D gene (5 bases). Per the germline V gene, CDR1 is SGDLS and CDR2 is YYNGEE. The CDR3 runs 16 residues. The V end lost 3 bases, the J end lost 3 bases, and 13 bases lay between the germline ends. The CDR3 protein is CASSGDPHLYNSPLHF. DNA of the CDR3: TGTGCCAGCAGCGGGGACCCTCATCTCTATAATTCACCCCTCCACTTT. The full variable domain, completed using reference TRBV9 and TRBJ1-6, is DSGVTQTPKHLITATGQRVTLRCSPRSGDLSVYWYQQSLDQGLQFLIQYYNGEERAKGNILERFSAQQFPDLHSELNLSSLELGDSALYFCASSGDPHLYNSPLHFGNGTRLTVT.

The chain is built from TRBV5-1 and TRBJ1-2; no reliable D call. The CDR3 totals 15 residues. The V gene lost 0 bases and the J gene lost 2 bases, with 11 bases spanning the gap. CDR1 SGHRS and CDR2 YFSETQ come from the germline V gene. Written as DNA, the CDR3 is TGCGCCAGCAGCTTGGGTTCCAGTCTCAACTATGGCTACACCTTC. Translated, it gives CASSLGSSLNYGYTF.

The chain has TRBV20-1 and TRBJ2-1; 10 positions match TRBD2. The CDR3 has 15 residues. After removal of 4 bases from V and 5 bases from J, the junction contained 8 bases not matched to a gene. The germline V gene encodes CDR1 DFQATT and CDR2 SNEGSKA (reference sequence). CDR3 amino acids: CSATWASGGHNEQFF. The CDR3 DNA sequence: TGCAGTGCTACATGGGCTAGCGGGGGCCACAATGAGCAGTTCTTC.

This clonotype showed up just a few times. V gene TRBV11-3 combines with J gene TRBJ2-1; D is uncertain. Trimming removed 5 bases from V and 10 bases from J, with 15 bases in between. This CDR3 is built from 13 residues. The germline gives CDR1 SGHNT, CDR2 YENEEA. This CDR3 is CASSLGTSAEQFF. The CDR3 nucleotides read TGTGCCAGCAGCCTCGGAACCTCGGCGGAGCAGTTCTTC.

The chain is built from TRBV9 and TRBJ1-2; no clear D. Germline V gene sequence: CDR1 SGDLS, CDR2 YYNGEE. This CDR3 comprises 16 residues. V was clipped by 4 bases and J by 4 bases, with 20 bases between them. The CDR3 DNA follows: TGTGCCAGCAGCCCCTACCCTTCGACGGCCAGCTATGGCTACACCTTC. Protein sequence: CASSPYPSTASYGYTF.

V and J are TRBV4-2 and TRBJ2-7, with 10 nucleotides matching TRBD1. The CDR3 covers 17 residues. Germline CDR1 reads LGHNA; CDR2 reads YNFKEQ. V lost 0 bases, J lost 3 bases, and 8 bases stayed unmatched. Here the CDR3 DNA reads TGTGCCAGCAGCCAAGAACAGGGGACAGGGGCAGGCTACGAGCAGTACTTC. It codes for CASSQEQGTGAGYEQYF.

This clonotype was detected a few times. V gene TRBV3-1 combines with J gene TRBJ2-5, with TRBD2 matching 8 bases. The germline V gene has CDR1 LGHDT and CDR2 YNNKEL (reference sequence). The CDR3 sequence is 15 residues long. V was clipped by 0 bases and J by 7 bases; unmatched bases: 7. The CDR3 nucleotides read TGTGCCAGCAGCCAAGATTCCCTCAGCGGGGGGACCCAGTACTTC. It specifies CASSQDSLSGGTQYF.

In its sample, this clonotype was seen a few times. The J gene is TRBJ2-1, the V gene TRBV3-1; D perhaps matches TRBD1 (6 bases). Trimming shortened V by 11 bases and J by 0 bases, and 14 bases separated the two germline ends. Germline assignment: CDR1 LGHDT and CDR2 YNNKEL (reference sequence). This CDR3 has 14 amino acids. CDR3 DNA: TGTGCCTCGCGAAACAGGGACTCCTACAATGAGCAGTTCTTC. Its protein product is CASRNRDSYNEQFF.

This clonotype was detected a few times. The chain is built from TRBV4-1 and TRBJ1-6, with TRBD1 matching over 7 bases. The CDR3 totals 15 residues. Germline-derived CDR1 and CDR2 are MGHRA and YSYEKL. Trimming took 4 bases from V and 7 from J; bases not matched to a gene: 7. The CDR3 protein is CASSREDRVNSPLHF. The CDR3 nucleotides read TGCGCCAGCAGCCGGGAAGACAGGGTGAATTCACCCCTCCACTTT.

This clonotype has more than one count but fewer than ten. This chain connects TRBV4-3 to TRBJ2-5, with D possibly matching TRBD1 (6 bases). The CDR3 is 15 amino acids. The germline CDR1 and CDR2 sequences are LGHNA and YSLEER. Between the trimmed V and J ends, which lost 3 bases and 5 bases, there was a span of 16 bases. Here the CDR3 reads CASSHLLGRGETQYF. CDR3 in DNA: TGCGCCAGCAGCCACCTCCTCGGCAGGGGTGAGACCCAGTACTTC.